This T cell receptor beta chain is from a study of blood T cells in healthy people across ages (dated by TCRdb to 2015 to 2017). General notes on the study: In model experiments, template switching captured roughly one uniquely barcoded TCR beta cDNA molecule for every two T cells. Age-related changes in TCR beta repertoire diversity were measured in the study by deep sequencing normalized with unique cDNA molecular identifiers. Four age groups were formed from the donors: young (average roughly 15 years), middle-aged (approximately 40), aged (roughly 59) and long-lived (approximately 78). Donors of different ages were randomly distributed across sequencing lanes to avoid experimental bias. For two donors (one aged 18 to 30 and one aged 80 or older), the study analyzed two additional independent replicas of 1 million unique cDNA reads from the same blood draw. Results and caveats for the whole study, not just this receptor: A strong correlation was found between observed TCR beta diversity and the percentage of naive T cells measured by flow cytometry. Total diversity estimates from one million sequenced T cells were considered lower bounds and underestimates. Compared with the aged group, more naive CD4+ T cells, fewer expanded clones and increased TCR diversity were shown by the long-lived group, suggesting age selection. Because donor CMV infection status was unknown, age-related changes in expanded clonotypes were potentially confounded. Because profiling used bulk unsorted PBMCs, naive and antigen-experienced compartments could not be compared conclusively. As age increased, observed TCR beta diversity per million T cells dropped in a roughly linear way, and a significant reduction was already evident by age around 41.

This clonotype was picked up a small number of times. What antigen it recognizes has not been identified. Base qualities are not recorded, but no much larger clone differs from it by a single base. Receptor libraries were prepared by 5' RACE. TCRdb records Illumina HiSeq 2500 as the sequencer. A second about 6 to 11 cycle PCR used a sample-barcoded 5' primer and a J-beta primer mix. A unique molecular identifier was introduced onto each TCR beta cDNA molecule by a template-switch 5' adaptor carrying 12 random nucleotides. Each sample yielded at least 2.5 million CDR3-containing paired-end reads. The Mint cDNA synthesis kit, primed by a TRBC-specific oligonucleotide, was used to synthesize first-strand cDNA from all RNA. All cDNA was treated with uracil-DNA glycosylase and then went through a first 18-cycle PCR with the universal primers M1SS and BC2_uni_R. As for the authors' bioinformatics: For normalization, 1 million high-quality reads, each with a distinct molecular identifier, were randomly selected from each sample. Reads sharing molecular identifiers were discarded rather than binned into consensus sequences. CDR3 identification, clonotype clustering and error correction used MiTCR with a Q25 quality threshold and the strictest error-elimination algorithm. A nonparametric unseen species model with Euler transformation was used to estimate a lower bound on total TCR beta diversity. TCRdb reprocessed the public reads (quality trimming at Q25 with fastp, clone calling with MiXCR) and kept in-frame beta chains. Every distinct CDR3 protein forms one entry, paired with its most common genes and DNA. The V and J calls and clone size are TCRdb's, not the authors'. The sample table holds about 730,000 distinct CDR3 sequences, of which roughly 47% were seen once. Clones ranked in the top ten supply 20% to 25% of the sample.

The germline V gene (reference sequence) provides CDR1 DFQATT and CDR2 SNEGSKA. Trimmed from V: 3 bases; trimmed from J: 6 bases; junction bases lacking a gene match: 13. Reading from cysteine to phenylalanine, the CDR3 counts 17 amino acids. The entry retains the CDR3 DNA only, 51 bases that are in frame from base 1. Systemically healthy Caucasian individuals from Russia, approximately 39 in total and aged roughly 6 to 100 years, were included as donors. Each donor gave approximately 10 milliliters of peripheral blood, collected into EDTA-treated Vacutainer tubes. PBMCs were isolated by Ficoll-Paque density-gradient centrifugation, with at least 6.5 million obtained per sample. Total RNA was extracted from PBMCs with Trizol reagent, with at least 5 micrograms obtained per sample. For every donor, flow cytometry on a PBMC aliquot measured the percentage of naive CD45RAhigh/CD27high T cells.

Sequenced sample: blood. The rearranged chain carries TRBV20-1 and TRBJ2-1, with 11 middle bases fitting TRBD1. This receptor was obtained from a woman in her sixties or seventies in good health. The CDR3 reads as follows: CSASLSGTGGRRNEQFF. The bases are TGCAGTGCTAGTTTATCCGGGACAGGGGGTCGACGCAATGAGCAGTTCTTC.